The 4 T cell receptor beta chains below were found in one sample sequenced in a study of blood T cells in healthy people across ages. PCR was performed a second time for roughly 6 to 12 cycles using a sample-barcoded 5' primer and a J-beta primer mix. TCRdb re-called the 5' RACE reads through MiXCR, storing one row per CDR3 protein. The data contain about 1.5 million distinct CDR3 sequences, around 40% of them singletons. The material sequenced was blood. These receptors were taken from a woman aged 18-29 years in good health.

This clonotype was counted between two and nine times. V and J are TRBV7-9 and TRBJ2-5, with D perhaps matching TRBD2 (5 bases). The CDR3 totals 15 residues. Trimming stripped 5 bases from V and 2 bases from J, with 15 bases between. Per the germline V gene, CDR1 is SEHNR and CDR2 is FQNEAQ (reference sequence). The CDR3, as DNA: TGTGCCAGCAGCCCAGAACTAGTGGGACAAGAGACCCAGTACTTC. Amino acids: CASSPELVGQETQYF.

This clonotype was counted between two and nine times. J is TRBJ1-1 and V is TRBV11-2, with D hard to call. Germline-derived CDR1 and CDR2 are SGHAT and FQNNGV. Trimming took off 7 bases at V and 2 bases at J, with 8 bases between the two ends. This CDR3 has 12 amino acids. This CDR3 is CASIGRNTEAFF. The CDR3 bases are TGTGCCAGCATTGGCAGAAACACTGAAGCTTTCTTT. The whole variable domain, filled in from reference TRBV11-2 and TRBJ1-1, reads EAGVAQSPRYKIIEKRQSVAFWCNPISGHATLYWYQQILGQGPKLLIQFQNNGVVDDSQLPKDRFSAERLKGVDSTLKIQPAKLEDSAVYLCASIGRNTEAFFGQGTRLTVV.

This clonotype came up many times. The rearrangement uses TRBV6-5 and TRBJ2-1; D is uncertain. The ends were cut back, 4 bases at V and 5 bases at J, with 6 bases in the middle. This CDR3 is 12 amino acids long. Germline-derived CDR1 and CDR2 are MNHEY and SVGAGI. The CDR3 nucleotides read TGTGCCAGCAGTTCTCAGGACAATGAGCAGTTCTTC. Protein sequence: CASSSQDNEQFF.

The chain recombines TRBV7-9 with TRBJ2-5; 8 bases line up with TRBD2. Unmatched junction bases numbered 7, after V lost 3 bases and J lost 4 bases. CDR1 and CDR2 (germline): SEHNR, FQNEAQ (reference sequence). The CDR3 length is 15 residues. In DNA form, the CDR3 reads TGTGCCAGCAGCTTGACCGGGGGGGCAATAGAGACCCAGTACTTC. Protein: CASSLTGGAIETQYF. Filled out from reference TRBV7-9 and TRBJ2-5, the complete variable domain reads DTGVSQNPRHKITKRGQNVTFRCDPISEHNRLYWYRQTLGQGPEFLTYFQNEAQLEKSRLLSDRFSAERPKGSFSTLEIQRTEQGDSAMYLCASSLTGGAIETQYFGPGTRLLVL.